The 25 T cell receptor beta chains below all came from one sample that was sequenced in a study of shared clonotypes between healthy human individuals. Using immunoSEQ multiplex PCR, the repertoire was profiled, and TCRdb retains in-frame clones only, with some absent. The sample lists more than 1.2 million clones, around 98.5% occurring once. Sequenced input: naive CD4+ T cells sorted from blood. Subset reported: CD45RA+ positively selected. Receptors were obtained from a young man in good health.

The chain recombines TRBV25-1 with TRBJ2-7; D might be TRBD1 (5 bases). The germline CDR1 and CDR2 sequences are MGHDK and SYGVNS. The CDR3 is 12 amino acids. With 3 bases removed from V and 5 bases from J, the gap between germline ends came to 8 bases. DNA for the CDR3: TGTGCCAGCAGTGACAGGGCGGACGAGCAGTACTTC. Its translation: CASSDRADEQYF.

Note on this clone: The identical CDR3 is also encoded by other nucleotide sequences in the sample. V gene TRBV7-2 combines with J gene TRBJ2-7; 10 nucleotides line up with TRBD2. The CDR3 sequence is 15 residues long. V lost 0 bases, J lost 4 bases, and 3 bases stayed unmatched. CDR1 and CDR2 (germline): SGHTA, FQGNSA. The CDR3 spells CASSLALAGEYEQYF. The DNA for the CDR3 is TGTGCCAGCAGCTTAGCCCTAGCGGGAGAGTACGAGCAGTACTTC.

This chain links TRBV5-1 with TRBJ2-7, with TRBD1 matching over 7 bases. The trim removed 4 bases at V and 3 bases at J, leaving 1 base unmatched. The CDR3 runs 12 residues. In germline, CDR1 is SGHRS, CDR2 YFSETQ. The CDR3 DNA reads as TGCGCCAGCAGCACAGGGGTCTACGAGCAGTACTTC. Translating it yields CASSTGVYEQYF.

This chain connects TRBV28 to TRBJ1-1, with 9 bases that match TRBD1. Trimming cost V 8 bases and J 5 bases; bases outside gene matches: 12. The CDR3 is made up of 15 amino acids. Germline lookup yields CDR1 MDHEN and CDR2 SYDVKM. The CDR3 reads CASGPIGQGKTEAFF. Written as DNA, the CDR3 is TGTGCCAGCGGACCGATAGGACAGGGGAAAACTGAAGCTTTCTTT.

V and J are TRBV5-1 and TRBJ2-7; D is possibly TRBD1 or TRBD2 (6 bases each). Trimming removed 7 bases at V and 6 bases at J, with 17 bases between. From germline, CDR1 is SGHRS and CDR2 YFSETQ. CDR3 size: 13 residues. As DNA, the CDR3 is TGCGCCAGCTCCGTAGGGGGGTCACTCGAGCAGTACTTC. Encoded protein: CASSVGGSLEQYF.

The chain couples TRBV27 to TRBJ1-2; D gene uncertain. The V gene's germline CDR1 is MNHEY and CDR2 SMNVEV (reference sequence). V was clipped by 8 bases and J by 8 bases, with 18 bases between them. This CDR3 spans 13 amino acids. The CDR3 sequence: CASGPQAVEGYTF. The CDR3 bases are TGTGCCAGCGGACCCCAGGCCGTTGAAGGCTACACCTTC.

The chain couples TRBV18 to TRBJ1-1; 7 nucleotides align to TRBD1. Losses at the gene ends were 4 bases for V and 5 bases for J; bases not matched to a gene: 10. This CDR3 spans 15 amino acids. Per germline, CDR1 KGHSH and CDR2 LQKENI. CDR3 residues: CASSLKQGSGTEAFF. As DNA, the CDR3 is TGTGCCAGCTCACTAAAACAGGGGTCAGGGACTGAAGCTTTCTTT. The entire variable domain, with the rest obtained from reference TRBV18 and TRBJ1-1, is as follows: NAGVMQNPRHLVRRRGQEARLRCSPMKGHSHVYWYRQLPEEGLKFMVYLQKENIIDESGMPKERFSAEFPKEGPSILRIQQVVRGDSAAYFCASSLKQGSGTEAFFGQGTRLTVV.

The chain uses TRBV6-1 and TRBJ2-7; the match to TRBD1 covers 8 bases. The CDR3 has 14 amino acids. CDR1 is MNHNS, CDR2 SASEGT, per germline. The J segment lost 4 bases and the V segment lost 0 bases, leaving 2 bases of the junction unmatched. The CDR3 reads CASSEAGTGYEQYF. CDR3 DNA sequence: TGTGCCAGCAGTGAAGCAGGGACAGGATACGAGCAGTACTTC.

The chain carries TRBV7-9 and TRBJ1-1, with a possible D match to TRBD1 (6 bases). V was trimmed by 2 bases and J by 5 bases, leaving 9 bases between them. Germline CDR1 is SEHNR and CDR2 is FQNEAQ (reference sequence). This CDR3 has 13 amino acids. CDR3 amino acids: CASSLPGVTEAFF. CDR3 DNA: TGTGCCAGCAGCTTACCAGGGGTTACTGAAGCTTTCTTT.

For the CDR3, the DNA is TGCGCCAGCAGCACCGGTGCTAGCGGGAGGGCCTCCGGGGAGCTGTTTTTT. This codes for CASSTGASGRASGELFF. The chain couples TRBV5-1 to TRBJ2-2, with 12 bases matching TRBD2. Trimming at V came to 4 bases and at J to 6 bases, leaving 10 bases not matched to a gene. This CDR3 comprises 17 residues. The germline V gene encodes CDR1 SGHRS and CDR2 YFSETQ.

The chain has TRBV14 and TRBJ2-3; 9 bases are shared with TRBD2. V lost 1 base to trimming and J lost 6 bases; unmatched junction nucleotides: 11. Germline V lookup: CDR1 SGHDN, CDR2 FVKESK. This CDR3 has 17 residues. In DNA form, the CDR3 reads TGTGCCAGCAGCCAAGTGGGACTAGCAGGACCGGCGGATACGCAGTATTTT. Protein sequence: CASSQVGLAGPADTQYF.

The chain joins TRBV7-2 to TRBJ2-7; 8 nucleotides match TRBD2. CDR3 length: 16 residues. The germline gives CDR1 SGHTA, CDR2 FQGNSA. V was pared by 6 bases and J by 3 bases, with 13 bases of the junction left unmatched. This CDR3 reads CASSLRRPGGGYEQYF. For the CDR3, the DNA is TGTGCCAGCAGTTTGCGGAGACCGGGAGGGGGCTACGAGCAGTACTTC. The full variable domain, its missing parts supplied by reference TRBV7-2 and TRBJ2-7, is GAGVSQSPSNKVTEKGKDVELRCDPISGHTALYWYRQSLGQGLEFLIYFQGNSAPDKSGLPSDRFSAERTGGSVSTLTIQRTQQEDSAVYLCASSLRRPGGGYEQYFGPGTRLTVT.

The J gene is TRBJ2-2, the V gene TRBV10-3; D may be TRBD1 (5 bases). The CDR3 is 17 amino acids. Trimming cost V 4 bases and J 0 bases, with 15 bases left between them. CDR1 ENHRY and CDR2 SYGVKD come from the germline V gene. The CDR3 sequence: CAISVLGVSANTGELFF. The DNA of the CDR3 is TGTGCCATCAGTGTCTTAGGGGTGTCCGCGAACACCGGGGAGCTGTTTTTT.

This CDR3 is CASSLNFRQGMWQYF. As DNA, the CDR3 is TGTGCCAGCAGTTTAAACTTTCGACAGGGGATGTGGCAGTACTTC. The rearrangement uses TRBV27 and TRBJ2-7; 8 positions match TRBD1. V lost 2 bases, J lost 9 bases, and 12 bases stayed unmatched. Per germline, CDR1 MNHEY and CDR2 SMNVEV (reference sequence). CDR3 length: 15 residues.

On this clone: Other DNA sequences from this sample encode an identical CDR3 as well. The chain joins TRBV7-9 to TRBJ2-7; D perhaps matches TRBD2 (5 bases). V was shortened by 5 bases and J by 2 bases, with 16 bases between the two germline ends. Germline V lookup: CDR1 SEHNR, CDR2 FQNEAQ (reference sequence). CDR3 length equals 15 residues. CDR3 in DNA: TGTGCCAGCAGCCCCTATGGGAGAGAAACCTACGAGCAGTACTTC. This translates into CASSPYGRETYEQYF.

This clone was recorded only once. The rearrangement links TRBV9 to TRBJ1-1, with TRBD1 matching over 7 bases. After removal of 3 bases from V and 4 bases from J, the junction contained 9 bases not matched to a gene. The CDR3 sequence is 15 residues long. Germline CDR1 reads SGDLS; CDR2 reads YYNGEE. CDR3 DNA: TGTGCCAGCAGCGACTACAGGGGAGGGGGCACTGAAGCTTTCTTT. Translation gives CASSDYRGGGTEAFF.

The chain has TRBV6-5 and TRBJ1-1, with 9 nucleotides matching TRBD1. There are 14 residues in the CDR3. Germline lookup yields CDR1 MNHEY and CDR2 SVGAGI. Trimming at V came to 6 bases and at J to 3 bases, leaving 5 bases not matched to a gene. The CDR3 bases are TGTGCCAGCAGCTCCGGGACAGGGTACACTGAAGCTTTCTTT. Its protein is CASSSGTGYTEAFF.

V is TRBV6-4 and J is TRBJ2-3; TRBD2 is a possible D gene (6 bases). Between the trimmed V and J ends, which lost 6 bases and 2 bases, there was a span of 18 bases. There are 16 residues in the CDR3. The germline gives CDR1 MRHNA, CDR2 SNTAGT. CDR3 loop: CASSGHGRWNTDTQYF. The CDR3, as DNA: TGTGCCAGCAGCGGGCATGGGAGGTGGAACACAGATACGCAGTATTTT.

The chain couples TRBV15 to TRBJ2-3, with D hard to call. Germline V CDR1 and CDR2: LNHNV, YYDKDF (reference sequence). This CDR3 has 15 residues. Trimming shortened V by 3 bases and J by 2 bases, and 12 bases separated the two germline ends. CDR3 coding DNA: TGTGCCACCAGCAGTCTGGAGATAAACACAGATACGCAGTATTTT. This codes for CATSSLEINTDTQYF.

The chain is built from TRBV6-4 and TRBJ2-3; weak D call: TRBD1 (6 bases). The CDR3 runs 16 residues. The germline V gene encodes CDR1 MRHNA and CDR2 SNTAGT. Trimming left V 0 bases short and J 7 bases short, with 17 bases between. The CDR3 coding sequence is TGTGCCAGCAGTGACTCGATGGGGGCGTCCCCATATACGCAGTATTTT. It codes for CASSDSMGASPYTQYF.

The rearrangement joins TRBV19 to TRBJ2-3, with TRBD1 matching 7 bases. The CDR3 is 20 amino acids. In germline, CDR1 is LNHDA, CDR2 SQIVND (reference sequence). The V and J ends lost 1 base and 1 base, in that order; junction bases with no gene match: 17. The CDR3 sequence: CASSIGLGTASYSRTDTQYF. DNA for the CDR3: TGTGCCAGTAGTATAGGGCTGGGGACAGCTTCCTACAGTCGCACAGATACGCAGTATTTT.

J is TRBJ1-4 and V is TRBV5-5; 7 bases agree with TRBD1. Germline assignment: CDR1 SGHKS and CDR2 YYEKEE (reference sequence). Unmatched junction bases numbered 8, after V lost 4 bases and J lost 5 bases. CDR3 length equals 15 residues. DNA for the CDR3: TGTGCCAGCAGCCGCCGGGACAGCCCAAATGAAAAACTGTTTTTT. This encodes CASSRRDSPNEKLFF.

The chain recombines TRBV28 with TRBJ2-1; weak D call: TRBD1 (6 bases). Germline V CDR1 and CDR2: MDHEN, SYDVKM. This CDR3 is 13 amino acids long. V lost 7 bases to trimming and J lost 4 bases, with 11 bases between them. DNA for the CDR3: TGTGCCAGCAACGCGGACAGTTACAATGAGCAGTTCTTC. It codes for CASNADSYNEQFF.

The rearrangement links TRBV10-3 to TRBJ1-2; D is possibly TRBD1 (6 bases). Between the trimmed V and J ends, which lost 2 bases and 10 bases, there was a span of 14 bases. The CDR3 is made up of 13 amino acids. Germline values: CDR1 ENHRY, CDR2 SYGVKD. CDR3 coding DNA: TGTGCCATCAGTGAGGCCCAGGGGACCTCCTACACCTTC. This translates into CAISEAQGTSYTF.

The chain carries TRBV25-1 and TRBJ1-2; D not certain. The CDR3 has 13 residues. From germline, CDR1 is MGHDK and CDR2 SYGVNS. V was trimmed by 5 bases and J by 2 bases, leaving 9 bases between them. The CDR3 DNA reads as TGTGCCAGCAGTCGAGGTTTGAACTATGGCTACACCTTC. This translates into CASSRGLNYGYTF.